The rows below give T cell receptor beta chains drawn from one sample of a study of regulatory T cells in long-lasting Graves disease. Via MiXCR, TCRdb re-called the multiplex PCR reads, giving one row per CDR3 protein. The sample shows 370,000 or so distinct CDR3 sequences, around 16% of them seen only once. Another study also made use of these data, one on T cells in Graves' hyperthyroidism and ophthalmopathy.

This sample comprised peripheral blood mononuclear cells (PBMCs), obtained at new diagnosis, from a patient treated with antithyroid drugs. These receptors came from a woman aged 18 to 35 with Graves disease. The CDR3 runs from the conserved cysteine through the conserved F or W. D genes are given only for firm matches. Expanded clones get a size class; other rows say once, few or many, or leave the size out.

size	J	length	V	D	CDR3	DNA
few	TRBJ2-7	13	TRBV2	-	CASSDGGSYGQYF	TGTGCCAGCAGTGATGGGGGGTCCTACGGGCAGTACTTC
-	TRBJ2-1	15	TRBV7-8	-	CASSVGRAQSNEQFF	TGTGCCAGCAGCGTAGGTAGGGCGCAGTCCAATGAGCAGTTCTTC
many	TRBJ2-7	14	TRBV11-2	-	CASSLEGATYEQYF	TGTGCCAGCAGCTTAGAGGGGGCAACCTACGAGCAGTACTTC
many	TRBJ2-3	12	TRBV6-1	TRBD1	CASSPGTGTQYF	TGTGCCAGCAGCCCTGGGACAGGTACGCAGTATTTT
many	TRBJ1-2	15	TRBV4-1	TRBD1	CASSLKGQGNSGYTF	TGCGCCAGCAGCCTCAAGGGACAGGGTAATAGTGGCTACACCTTC
many	TRBJ2-2	13	TRBV18	-	CASSPRSPGELFF	TGTGCCAGCTCTCCCCGCTCACCCGGGGAGCTGTTTTTT
-	TRBJ2-7	13	TRBV9	-	CASSVEAGYEQYF	TGTGCCAGCAGCGTAGAGGCAGGCTACGAGCAGTACTTC
-	TRBJ2-1	15	TRBV19	-	CASSMTPREGDEQFF	TGTGCCAGTAGTATGACCCCTCGGGAAGGCGATGAGCAGTTCTTC
few	TRBJ2-7	13	TRBV7-2	-	CASSLEVGYVQYF	TGTGCCAGCAGCTTAGAAGTGGGGTACGTTCAGTACTTC
many	TRBJ1-3	19	TRBV3-1	TRBD1	CASSLLTRDRPRPGNTIYF	TGTGCCAGCAGCCTCCTTACTCGGGACAGACCAAGACCTGGAAACACCATATATTTT
few	TRBJ1-3	16	TRBV12-3/TRBV12-4	-	CASSFEDRRTGNTIYF	TGTGCCAGCAGTTTCGAAGACAGGAGGACTGGAAACACCATATATTTT
-	TRBJ2-3	15	TRBV27	-	CASSWGSLATDTQYF	TGTGCCAGCAGCTGGGGTAGTCTAGCCACAGATACGCAGTATTTT
-	TRBJ2-1	17	TRBV29-1	TRBD2	CSVPGTSGGAAYNEQFF	TGCAGCGTTCCAGGGACTAGCGGGGGGGCCGCCTACAATGAGCAGTTCTTC
many	TRBJ2-7	12	TRBV7-6	-	CASSQRGYEQYF	TGTGCCAGCAGCCAAAGGGGATACGAGCAGTACTTC
many	TRBJ2-7	14	TRBV5-1	-	CASSYTGLNYEQYF	TGCGCCAGCAGCTACACGGGGCTGAACTACGAGCAGTACTTC
many	TRBJ1-5	13	TRBV7-9	-	CASSLGQYQPQHF	TGTGCCAGCAGCTTAGGACAGTACCAGCCCCAGCATTTT
-	TRBJ2-1	14	TRBV7-9	TRBD1	CASSSGTGSYEQFF	TGTGCCAGCAGCTCCGGGACAGGCTCCTACGAGCAGTTCTTC
-	TRBJ2-2	15	TRBV5-4	-	CASSLGLGGTGELFF	TGTGCCAGCAGCCTCGGACTGGGGGGCACCGGGGAGCTGTTTTTT
-	TRBJ2-1	18	TRBV12-3/TRBV12-4	-	CASSLGRQIFSSYNEQFF	TGTGCCAGCAGTTTAGGGAGACAGATCTTTAGCTCCTACAATGAGCAGTTCTTC
many	TRBJ2-1	18	TRBV12-5	TRBD2	CASGLAPRGTSGDNEQFF	TGTGCTAGTGGTTTGGCACCTCGGGGGACTAGCGGAGACAATGAGCAGTTCTTC
few	TRBJ1-5	12	TRBV6-5	-	CASSYSDTPQHF	TGTGCCAGCAGTTACTCAGATACGCCCCAGCATTTT
few	TRBJ2-1	15	TRBV7-9	-	CASSLLSGSSGEQFF	TGTGCCAGCAGCTTACTGTCCGGGAGTTCGGGTGAGCAGTTCTTC
few	TRBJ1-6	16	TRBV25-1	TRBD1	CASSGRQGGWDSPLHF	TGTGCCAGCAGTGGTCGACAGGGAGGTTGGGACTCACCCCTCCACTTT